This T cell receptor beta chain is from a study of STAT5B mutations in CD4+ large granular lymphocyte leukemia. The ends were cut back, 6 bases at V and 4 bases at J, with 10 bases in the middle. In germline, CDR1 is KGHSH, CDR2 LQKENI. The CDR3 extends over 12 amino acids. Generated by immunoSEQ multiplex PCR, the TCRdb table keeps only in-frame clones and is missing some. The data show fewer than 30,000 clones, with 65% to 85% seen just once and approximately 1.1% held by the top ten. The sequence came from a human donor in good health. The material sequenced was CD4+ T cells from blood buffy coats. The chain uses TRBV18 and TRBJ2-7; a weak D match, TRBD2 (5 bases). CDR3 bases: TGTGCCAGCTCCCGGGAAGGGTACGAGCAGTACGTC. Translating gives CASSREGYEQYV.